The source of this T cell receptor (beta chain) is a study of beta chain features in type 1 diabetes. Study at large: Patient and healthy donor groups were alike in age, gender and cell yields. General study results and limits: In all four CD4+ subsets, TCRB CDR3 length was significantly, moderately reduced in type 1 diabetes. When VDJ junctions were examined, type 1 diabetes patients showed fewer insertions and more deletions.

The CDR3 runs to 14 residues. The V end lost 5 bases, the J end lost 7 bases, and 17 bases lay between the germline ends. Germline-derived CDR1 and CDR2 are MGHRA and YSYEKL. Isolated RNA was reverse transcribed in full, so expressed TCRB transcripts were sequenced. Only in-frame clones appear in the TCRdb table, and some are missing; sequencing was by immunoSEQ multiplex PCR. The table has more than 300,000 clones, roughly 9.8% seen once. Concerning this clone itself: Its antigen is unknown.

Sequencing was carried out using central memory CD4+ T cells from blood. This receptor was obtained from a man aged 25 to 40 with type 1 diabetes. This sequence joins TRBV4-1 and TRBJ1-2; D is unresolved. The CDR3 region has the DNA TGCGCCAGCAGCTTCCCAGATGGGCTGGCTGGCTACACCTTC. The encoded protein is CASSFPDGLAGYTF.